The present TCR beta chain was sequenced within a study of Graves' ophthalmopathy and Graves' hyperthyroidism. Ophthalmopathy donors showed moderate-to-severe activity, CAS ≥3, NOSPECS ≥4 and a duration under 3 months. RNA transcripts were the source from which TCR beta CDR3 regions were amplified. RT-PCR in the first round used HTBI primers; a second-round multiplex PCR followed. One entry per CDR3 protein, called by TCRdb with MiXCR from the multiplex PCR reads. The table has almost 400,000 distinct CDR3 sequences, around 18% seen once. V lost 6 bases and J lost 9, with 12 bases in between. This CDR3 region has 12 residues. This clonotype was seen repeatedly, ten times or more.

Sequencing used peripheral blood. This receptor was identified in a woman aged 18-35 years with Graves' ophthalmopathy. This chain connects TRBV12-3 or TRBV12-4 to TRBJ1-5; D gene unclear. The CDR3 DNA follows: TGTGCCAGCAGCCGCGCACTATGGCCCCAGCATTTT. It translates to CASSRALWPQHF.